This T cell receptor beta chain was obtained from a study of response to subunit inactivated influenza vaccine. Details on this clonotype: Its antigen is currently unknown.

TCRdb itself ran the RT-PCR reads through MiXCR, one entry per CDR3 protein. Among around 760,000 distinct CDR3 sequences listed, about 15% were seen once. General study points: Authors suggested seasonal influenza vaccinations each recruit few new T cells.

This sequence was found in a man aged 45-65 years who received an inactivated influenza vaccine. The sample was PBMCs from blood, taken about 14 days before vaccination.

CDR3 nucleotide sequence: TGCAGCGTTGACAGTGGAAGTAACACCATATATTTT. Its translation: CSVDSGSNTIYF. This chain links TRBV29-1 with TRBJ1-3, with D hard to call. Germline V gene sequence: CDR1 SQVTM, CDR2 ANQGSEA. V was trimmed by 3 bases and J by 7 bases, leaving 10 bases between them. The CDR3 spans 12 residues. The full variable domain, rest sourced from reference TRBV29-1 and TRBJ1-3, is SAVISQKPSRDICQRGTSLTIQCQVDSQVTMMFWYRQQPGQSLTLIATANQGSEATYESGFVIDKFPISRPNLTFSTLTVSNMSPEDSSIYLCSVDSGSNTIYFGEGSWLTVV.